Below, 20 T cell receptor beta chains from the same sample are listed, as sequenced in a study of OX40 agonist ivuxolimab in advanced cancers. Method: immunoSEQ multiplex PCR; TCRdb's copy keeps in-frame clones and lacks some. This repertoire shows approximately 68,000 clones, more than 90% found once; its top ten account for more than 8.5%. The sequences come from CD4+ or CD8+ T cells sorted from blood, collected in a trial of the OX40 agonist ivuxolimab. Every receptor here comes from an adult with an advanced solid tumor such as melanoma, head and neck, liver or kidney cancer.

V and J are TRBV9 and TRBJ2-1, with a weak D call TRBD2 (6 bases). Trimming removed 0 bases at V and 4 bases at J, with 14 bases between. The germline V gene encodes CDR1 SGDLS and CDR2 YYNGEE. The CDR3 is made up of 16 amino acids. The CDR3 region has the DNA TGTGCCAGCAGCGTAGCGGTCAGGGACTTTTACAATGAGCAGTTCTTC. Translated, it gives CASSVAVRDFYNEQFF.

This clone has only one observation. This chain connects TRBV13 to TRBJ1-2; D not resolved. Germline CDR1 reads PRHDT; CDR2 reads FYEKMQ (reference sequence). The V end lost 0 bases, the J end lost 3 bases, and 5 bases lay between the germline ends. The CDR3 length is 13 residues. The CDR3 spells CASSLGTDYGYTF. CDR3 bases: TGTGCCAGCAGCTTAGGGACGGACTATGGCTACACCTTC.

The chain employs TRBV6-5 and TRBJ1-4, with D possibly matching TRBD1 (5 bases). This CDR3 region has 15 residues. Trimming cost V 6 bases and J 1 base, with 12 bases left between them. CDR1 is MNHEY and CDR2 is SVGAGI in the germline V gene. The CDR3 here is CASRISRETNEKLFF. CDR3 nucleotide sequence: TGTGCCAGCAGAATCTCCAGGGAAACTAATGAAAAACTGTTTTTT.

CDR3 DNA sequence: TGCGCCAGCAGCCAAGTGCCTAGCGGGGGAAATGAGCAGTTCTTC. It encodes CASSQVPSGGNEQFF. The chain has TRBV4-1 and TRBJ2-1; 10 bases match TRBD2. CDR1 and CDR2 (germline): MGHRA, YSYEKL. V was pared by 1 base and J by 7 bases, with 4 bases of the junction left unmatched. The CDR3 has 15 amino acids.

The chain has TRBV27 and TRBJ2-3; D gene unclear. Germline V gene data show CDR1 as MNHEY and CDR2 as SMNVEV (reference sequence). CDR3 size: 12 residues. Trimming cost V 1 base and J 4 bases, with 3 bases left between them. The chain's CDR3 is CASSLWPDTQYF. As DNA, the CDR3 is TGTGCCAGCAGTTTATGGCCAGATACGCAGTATTTT.

The chain is built from TRBV2 and TRBJ2-7, with 10 nucleotides matching TRBD1. The CDR3 is 15 amino acids. CDR1 is SNHLY, CDR2 FYNNEI, per germline. V trimming: 0 bases; J trimming: 6 bases; junction bases outside the gene matches: 5. The CDR3 coding sequence is TGTGCCAGCAGTGAAGCCTGGGACAGGGGTAGCGAGCAGTACTTC. Its protein product is CASSEAWDRGSEQYF.

The chain employs TRBV7-9 and TRBJ2-1, with 8 bases identical to TRBD1. CDR1 SEHNR and CDR2 FQNEAQ come from the germline V gene (reference sequence). With 4 bases clipped from V and 7 bases from J, the junction kept 6 bases outside the gene matches. This CDR3 is built from 14 residues. Here the CDR3 DNA reads TGTGCCAGCAGCTCTCGGCAGGGGGCGAATGAGCAGTTCTTC. Translated, it gives CASSSRQGANEQFF.

This chain connects TRBV7-9 to TRBJ2-5, with 11 nucleotides matching TRBD2. J lost 4 bases, V lost 10 bases, and 11 bases had no gene match. Germline V lookup: CDR1 SEHNR, CDR2 FQNEAQ (reference sequence). The CDR3 is 15 amino acids. The CDR3 loop is CATNGASGGRETQYF. In DNA form, the CDR3 reads TGTGCCACCAATGGGGCTAGCGGGGGGAGAGAGACCCAGTACTTC.

The chain uses TRBV4-2 and TRBJ1-2; D remains unclear. Trimming took 0 bases from V and 7 from J, leaving 18 bases between them. Per germline, CDR1 LGHNA and CDR2 YNFKEQ. This CDR3 has 16 residues. The CDR3 coding sequence is TGTGCCAGCAGCCAAGATTTGAGGTCCTCGGTTCGTGGCTACACCTTC. Encoded protein: CASSQDLRSSVRGYTF.

This chain uses TRBV30 with TRBJ1-1; 7 bases map to TRBD1. Germline V gene lookup returns CDR1 GTSNPN and CDR2 SVGIG (reference sequence). This CDR3 is built from 13 residues. The J segment lost 1 base and the V segment lost 6 bases, leaving 5 bases of the junction unmatched. The DNA of the CDR3 is TGTGCCTGTCCGGGACAGAAGAACACTGAAGCTTTCTTT. Protein: CACPGQKNTEAFF.

This clone came up once. The chain links TRBV6-5 to TRBJ1-1; D uncertain. CDR1 and CDR2 (germline): MNHEY, SVGAGI. This CDR3 has 15 amino acids. V lost 2 bases to trimming and J lost 0 bases, with 10 bases between them. The CDR3: CASSYGLEMNTEAFF. DNA of the CDR3: TGTGCCAGCAGTTACGGCTTGGAGATGAACACTGAAGCTTTCTTT.

The CDR3 DNA sequence: TGTGCCAGCAGCCTCACCCCTACGGGGGGGACCTACAATGAGCAGTTCTTC. Encoded protein: CASSLTPTGGTYNEQFF. The V and J genes are TRBV11-2 and TRBJ2-1; 8 bases match TRBD2. The CDR3 contains 17 residues. V dropped 5 bases and J dropped 2; count of bases not matched to a gene: 11. Germline V gene data show CDR1 as SGHAT and CDR2 as FQNNGV. Full variable domain (outside the CDR3, taken from reference TRBV11-2 and TRBJ2-1): EAGVAQSPRYKIIEKRQSVAFWCNPISGHATLYWYQQILGQGPKLLIQFQNNGVVDDSQLPKDRFSAERLKGVDSTLKIQPAKLEDSAVYLCASSLTPTGGTYNEQFFGPGTRLTVL.

The chain is built from TRBV15 and TRBJ1-5; TRBD1 aligns across 10 bases. After removal of 1 base from V and 6 bases from J, the junction contained 9 bases not matched to a gene. Germline V gene data show CDR1 as LNHNV and CDR2 as YYDKDF (reference sequence). The CDR3 covers 17 residues. CDR3 sequence reads: CATSRVSSDRGFQPQHF. CDR3 nucleotides: TGTGCCACCAGCAGAGTATCGTCGGACAGGGGGTTTCAGCCCCAGCATTTT. Combining the CDR3 with reference TRBV15 and TRBJ1-5 gives the whole variable domain DAMVIQNPRYQVTQFGKPVTLSCSQTLNHNVMYWYQQKSSQAPKLLFHYYDKDFNNEADTPDNFQSRRPNTSFCFLDIRSPGLGDTAMYLCATSRVSSDRGFQPQHFGDGTRLSIL.

This rearrangement joins TRBV6-5 to TRBJ2-1; D ambiguous. CDR3 length: 15 residues. Trimming took 6 bases from V and 4 from J, leaving 16 bases between them. Germline lookup yields CDR1 MNHEY and CDR2 SVGAGI. The CDR3 DNA sequence: TGTGCCAGCAGCCCCGCCGGAGAGATGTACAATGAGCAGTTCTTC. Its protein product is CASSPAGEMYNEQFF.

This CDR3 is CASGPAVDFYEQYF. CDR3 DNA sequence: TGTGCTAGTGGTCCGGCAGTTGACTTTTACGAGCAGTACTTC. This chain connects TRBV12-5 to TRBJ2-7; D remains ambiguous. The CDR3 runs 14 residues. V gave up 5 bases and J gave up 4 bases, with 15 bases separating them. Germline loops: CDR1 LGHNT, CDR2 FRNRAP.

The genes are TRBV7-6 and TRBJ1-4; D may be TRBD1 (6 bases). The CDR3 covers 14 residues. Trimming stripped 3 bases from V and 4 bases from J, with 9 bases between. The germline V gene has CDR1 SGHVS and CDR2 FNYEAQ. The CDR3 reads CASSFTQGNEKLFF. The CDR3 nucleotides are TGTGCCAGCAGCTTCACACAGGGTAATGAAAAACTGTTTTTT. The whole variable domain, remainder taken from reference TRBV7-6 and TRBJ1-4, is GAGVSQSPRYKVTKRGQDVALRCDPISGHVSLYWYRQALGQGPEFLTYFNYEAQQDKSGLPNDRFSAERPEGSISTLTIQRTEQRDSAMYRCASSFTQGNEKLFFGSGTQLSVL.

This clone was seen a handful of times. This chain joins TRBV13 and TRBJ1-6; D gene unclear. V was trimmed by 1 base and J by 6 bases, leaving 13 bases between them. Germline assignment: CDR1 PRHDT and CDR2 FYEKMQ (reference sequence). The length of the CDR3 is 16 residues. The CDR3 DNA sequence: TGTGCCAGCAGCTTAGCGGGTCTCCGGAGTAATTCACCCCTCCACTTT. Translation: CASSLAGLRSNSPLHF. The complete variable domain, with remaining parts taken from reference TRBV13 and TRBJ1-6, reads AAGVIQSPRHLIKEKRETATLKCYPIPRHDTVYWYQQGPGQDPQFLISFYEKMQSDKGSIPDRFSAQQFSDYHSELNMSSLELGDSALYFCASSLAGLRSNSPLHFGNGTRLTVT.

The chain joins TRBV18 to TRBJ1-2, with D unclear. The V and J ends lost 6 bases and 1 base respectively, with 21 bases between them. The CDR3 runs to 17 residues. Germline V gene lookup returns CDR1 KGHSH and CDR2 LQKENI. The CDR3: CASSLSRGRELNYGYTF. CDR3 sequence (DNA): TGTGCCAGCTCGCTAAGCCGCGGACGGGAGCTTAACTATGGCTACACCTTC.

This clone was found once. The V and J genes are TRBV19 and TRBJ2-7; 7 bases align to TRBD1. Germline V gene data show CDR1 as LNHDA and CDR2 as SQIVND (reference sequence). V gave up 4 bases and J gave up 4 bases; unmatched junction bases: 4. This CDR3 is 13 amino acids long. CDR3 sequence (DNA): TGTGCCAGTAGTAAATGGGACAGTTACGAGCAGTACTTC. It encodes CASSKWDSYEQYF.

The J gene is TRBJ1-1, the V gene TRBV5-1; D is unclear. The CDR3 spans 15 residues. V shed 4 bases and J shed 5 bases, with 18 bases lying between them. The germline V gene has CDR1 SGHRS and CDR2 YFSETQ. CDR3 sequence (DNA): TGCGCCAGCAGCCTCGGGTGGTCCTCGGGGACTGAAGCTTTCTTT. This sequence encodes CASSLGWSSGTEAFF.